Listed below are T cell receptor beta chains from one sample, sequenced in a study of blood T cell repertoires in COVID-19. Some clones are missing from TCRdb's copy, which holds only in-frame ones; the method was immunoSEQ multiplex PCR. The sample lists tens of thousands of clones, more than 80% occurring once. The sequenced sample consisted of peripheral blood. These receptors all come from a human donor with active COVID-19. The donor label of this sample is uncertain. The CDR3 runs from the conserved cysteine through the conserved F or W. A D gene is named only where the DNA matches it firmly. The size entry is marked missing in some rows and otherwise reads once, few, many or a size class.

- | - | TRBJ2-5 | TRBV28 | TGTGCCAGCAGTTTGGGACTCCAAGAGACCCAGTACTTC | CASSLGLQETQYF
- | once | TRBJ2-7 | TRBV4-2 | TGTGCCAGCAGCCAAGATGGAGCCTACGAGCAGTACTTC | CASSQDGAYEQYF
TRBD1 | - | TRBJ2-7 | TRBV5-6 | TGTGCCAGCAGCTCCTGGACAGGATCCTACGAGCAGTACTTC | CASSSWTGSYEQYF
TRBD1 | - | TRBJ2-3 | TRBV5-1 | TGCGCCAGCAGCTTCGAGGGGGCGGGCACAGATACGCAGTATTTT | CASSFEGAGTDTQYF
TRBD1 | - | TRBJ2-1 | TRBV5-5 | TGTGCCAGCAGCAGGGACAGAGTCAATGAGCAGTTCTTC | CASSRDRVNEQFF
TRBD1 | - | TRBJ1-2 | TRBV6-2/TRBV6-3 | TGTGCCAGCAGTTCCCGGGACAGAAACTATGGCTACACCTTC | CASSSRDRNYGYTF
- | - | TRBJ2-3 | TRBV11-3 | TGTGCCAGCAGCCGAGGACATAGCACAGATACGCAGTATTTT | CASSRGHSTDTQYF
TRBD1 | - | TRBJ1-2 | TRBV5-1 | TGCGCCAGGCTTAATGTTAACCGGGACAGGGGGGGCGCGAACTATGGCTACACCTTC | CARLNVNRDRGGANYGYTF
- | - | TRBJ2-6 | TRBV9 | TGTGCCAGCAGCCCAACACAGTCGAGCTCTGGGGCCAACGTCCTGACTTTC | CASSPTQSSSGANVLTF
TRBD2 | - | TRBJ2-7 | TRBV3-1/TRBV3-2 | TGTGCCAGCAGCCAAGCCGCTAGCGGACCCTACGAGCAGTACTTC | CASSQAASGPYEQYF
- | - | TRBJ1-5 | TRBV5-1 | TGCGCCAGCAGCCCAGAGGGTCAGCCCCAGCATTTT | CASSPEGQPQHF
TRBD2 | - | TRBJ2-7 | TRBV18 | TGTGCCAGCTCGGAGCAACTAGCGCTTAACTCCTACGAGCAGTACTTC | CASSEQLALNSYEQYF
- | - | TRBJ1-3 | TRBV6-2/TRBV6-3 | TGTGCCAGCAGCTATAAACAGGGCGAAACCACCCAGAGTACGAACACCATATATTTT | CASSYKQGETTQSTNTIYF
- | - | TRBJ2-5 | TRBV7-2 | TGTGCCAGCAGCTTAAGACAAAACGTGTACCAAGAGACCCAGTACTTC | CASSLRQNVYQETQYF
- | few | TRBJ2-7 | TRBV18 | TGTGCCAGCTCACCCCTCGTCGAGCAGTACTTC | CASSPLVEQYF
- | - | TRBJ1-1 | TRBV28 | TGTGCCAGCCAGGACGGCGGGGGCGGGAGGACTGAAGCTTTCTTT | CASQDGGGGRTEAFF
TRBD1 | - | TRBJ1-6 | TRBV2 | TGTGCCAGCAGCGGGGACAGAGGGTCACCCCTCCACTTT | CASSGDRGSPLHF
TRBD2 | - | TRBJ2-2 | TRBV7-2 | TGTGCCAGCAGCAAAACTAGCGGGGTTGTCACCGGGGAGCTGTTTTTT | CASSKTSGVVTGELFF
- | - | TRBJ2-2 | TRBV7-2 | TGTGCCAGCAGCCGGAGGGGTACGAACACCGGGGAGCTGTTTTTT | CASSRRGTNTGELFF
TRBD2 | - | TRBJ2-1 | TRBV9 | TGTGCCAGCAGCGGCGGGACTAGCGGGAGTTGGAGTTACAATGAGCAGTTCTTC | CASSGGTSGSWSYNEQFF
TRBD1 | - | TRBJ1-2 | TRBV28 | TGTGCCAGCAACGGCGGGACAGATCTCTATGGCTACACCTTC | CASNGGTDLYGYTF
- | - | TRBJ2-7 | TRBV3-1/TRBV3-2 | TGTGCCAGCAGCCGAGAAAACTACTACGAGCAGTACTTC | CASSRENYYEQYF
TRBD1 | - | TRBJ1-1 | TRBV19 | TGTGCCAGTAGTATACCTCAGGGGGTACGCACTGAAGCTTTCTTT | CASSIPQGVRTEAFF
- | once | TRBJ2-1 | TRBV11-2 | TGTGCCAGCAGCTTAGAGTCGGCCAGGGGTGAGCAGTTCTTC | CASSLESARGEQFF
- | - | TRBJ2-5 | TRBV7-6 | TGTGCCAGCAGCTTAGCGGGAGCTGGGCAAGAGACCCAGTACTTC | CASSLAGAGQETQYF
- | - | TRBJ2-5 | TRBV12-2 | TGTGCAAGTCGCCCCGGACTACCCAGAAATGAAGAGACCCAGTACTTC | CASRPGLPRNEETQYF
- | - | TRBJ2-5 | TRBV19 | TGTGCCAGTAGTATGATTAACACTAGGGAAAAGTACTTC | CASSMINTREKYF
TRBD1 | - | TRBJ2-3 | TRBV18 | TGTGCCAGCTCACATTCGACAGGGGGCCTTCGCACAGATACGCAGTATTTT | CASSHSTGGLRTDTQYF
TRBD1 | - | TRBJ2-7 | TRBV6-1 | TGTGCCAGCAGTGACAGGGGGCCCTACGAGCAGTACTTC | CASSDRGPYEQYF
TRBD1 | - | TRBJ1-1 | TRBV27 | TGTGCCAGCAGTTTAGAGAACAGGGGCACTGAAGCTTTCTTT | CASSLENRGTEAFF
TRBD1 | - | TRBJ1-1 | TRBV9 | TGTGCCAGCAGCGTAGCTATACAGGGGGCCAACACTGAAGCTTTCTTT | CASSVAIQGANTEAFF
- | - | TRBJ1-1 | TRBV19 | TGTGCCAGTAGTATAGAGGCGGGCATGGAAGCTTTCTTT | CASSIEAGMEAFF
- | - | TRBJ2-7 | TRBV7-9 | TGTGCCAGCACCCCGCCAGCGGACTTCTACGAGCAGTACTTC | CASTPPADFYEQYF